The 11 T cell receptor beta chains below were found in one sample sequenced in a study of CD4 T cells in relation to SARS-CoV-2 and coronaviruses. Sequencing was performed with immunoSEQ multiplex PCR; in TCRdb, only in-frame clones are kept and a portion is missing. This sample carries about 40,000 clones, approximately 82% of them seen once, and the ten largest clones take more than 3.5%. No cognate antigen is known for these TCRs. Input material: naive CD4+ T cells from PBMCs, cultured in vitro. The subset was: naive CD4+ T cells isolated by negative enrichment. These receptors came from an adult with COVID-19.

The chain employs TRBV28 and TRBJ2-7; no clear D. Per germline, CDR1 MDHEN and CDR2 SYDVKM. Trimming cost V 5 bases and J 4 bases, with 18 bases left between them. The CDR3 extends over 15 amino acids. CDR3 nucleotide sequence: TGTGCCAGCAGTCCCCAAGGACGACTCTTGTACGAGCAGTACTTC. This encodes CASSPQGRLLYEQYF.

This clone appeared a single time. This rearrangement joins TRBV28 to TRBJ2-1, with TRBD2 matching over 12 bases. V lost 6 bases, J lost 0 bases, and 15 bases stayed unmatched. This CDR3 region has 20 residues. From germline, CDR1 is MDHEN and CDR2 SYDVKM. Written as DNA, the CDR3 is TGTGCCAGCAGCCCGGCGGGGGGACTAGCGGGTAATAGCTCCTACAATGAGCAGTTCTTC. As protein: CASSPAGGLAGNSSYNEQFF. Together with reference TRBV28 and TRBJ2-1, the CDR3 gives the full variable domain: DVKVTQSSRYLVKRTGEKVFLECVQDMDHENMFWYRQDPGLGLRLIYFSYDVKMKEKGDIPEGYSVSREKKERFSLILESASTNQTSMYLCASSPAGGLAGNSSYNEQFFGPGTRLTVL.

The V and J genes are TRBV7-2 and TRBJ2-4; 7 nucleotides match TRBD1. Germline-derived CDR1 and CDR2 are SGHTA and FQGNSA. The CDR3 is 16 amino acids. The V and J ends lost 1 base and 7 bases, in that order; junction bases with no gene match: 10. The CDR3 sequence is CASSLEAQGRVNIQYF. The CDR3 DNA follows: TGTGCCAGCAGCTTAGAAGCACAGGGGCGTGTCAACATTCAGTACTTC.

The rearrangement joins TRBV28 to TRBJ2-7; D gene ambiguous. This CDR3 comprises 19 residues. V lost 1 base, J lost 0 bases, and 22 bases lay in between. Germline CDR1 reads MDHEN; CDR2 reads SYDVKM. The CDR3 spells CASSLSLGYLARNSYEQYF. The CDR3 DNA sequence: TGTGCCAGCAGTTTATCCCTCGGCTACCTCGCCAGAAACTCCTACGAGCAGTACTTC.

As DNA, the CDR3 is TGTGCCAGCAGTTTTGTGACTAGCGGGGGGACGCATGAGCAGTTCTTC. Translating it yields CASSFVTSGGTHEQFF. The chain uses TRBV28 and TRBJ2-1, with 13 bases aligning to TRBD2. Trimming removed 3 bases from V and 8 bases from J; junction bases left unmatched: 7. This CDR3 contains 16 residues. Germline V gene lookup returns CDR1 MDHEN and CDR2 SYDVKM.

The chain recombines TRBV7-3 with TRBJ2-4, with D possibly matching TRBD1 (6 bases). Between the trimmed V and J ends, which lost 6 bases and 4 bases, there was a span of 13 bases. Germline CDR1 SGHTA, CDR2 FQGTGA. The CDR3 consists of 14 residues. CDR3 DNA: TGTGCCAGCAGGACCCGGGACATAAAAAACATTCAGTACTTC. Translated: CASRTRDIKNIQYF.

The V gene is TRBV25-1, the J gene TRBJ2-7; 11 bases map to TRBD1. This CDR3 comprises 14 residues. Germline V lookup: CDR1 MGHDK, CDR2 SYGVNS. V was pared by 4 bases and J by 5 bases, with 4 bases of the junction left unmatched. CDR3 in DNA: TGTGCCAGCAGTGTCGGACAGGGGGCGAACGAGCAGTACTTC. Protein product: CASSVGQGANEQYF.

This clone occurred once. V gene TRBV15 combines with J gene TRBJ2-6, with D maybe TRBD1 (5 bases). Germline lookup yields CDR1 LNHNV and CDR2 YYDKDF (reference sequence). The V end lost 1 base, the J end lost 1 base, and 5 bases lay between the germline ends. CDR3 length: 15 amino acids. The CDR3 bases are TGTGCCACCAGCAGAGGACAGTCTGGGGCCAACGTCCTGACTTTC. It yields the protein CATSRGQSGANVLTF.

This clone was observed a single time. The rearrangement joins TRBV7-2 to TRBJ2-3; D gene uncertain. From germline, CDR1 is SGHTA and CDR2 FQGNSA. V lost 2 bases and J 2 bases, leaving 8 bases between the germline ends. This CDR3 has 14 residues. The CDR3 loop reads CASSLNGNTDTQYF. The CDR3 region has the DNA TGTGCCAGCAGCTTAAACGGAAACACAGATACGCAGTATTTT.

The V call is TRBV4-2, the J call TRBJ1-3; maybe TRBD1 (5 bases). Germline V lookup: CDR1 LGHNA, CDR2 YNFKEQ. The ends were cut back, 0 bases at V and 0 bases at J, with 12 bases in the middle. The CDR3 sequence is 17 residues long. The CDR3 DNA follows: TGTGCCAGCAGCCAAGACAAGACAGCAATCTCTGGAAACACCATATATTTT. It encodes CASSQDKTAISGNTIYF.

The chain is built from TRBV7-2 and TRBJ2-4; D gene uncertain. The V gene lost 1 base and the J gene lost 2 bases, with 6 bases spanning the gap. Germline CDR1 and CDR2: SGHTA and FQGNSA. The CDR3 runs to 14 residues. The CDR3 loop is CASSLELTKNIQYF. The CDR3, as DNA: TGTGCCAGCAGCTTAGAACTCACCAAAAACATTCAGTACTTC.